These T cell receptor beta chains were read from a single sample in a study of blood T cell repertoires in COVID-19. Measured with immunoSEQ multiplex PCR; TCRdb has only the in-frame clones, and not every one. The sample contains over 250,000 clones, more than 75% of which appear only once. Sequenced input: peripheral blood. These receptors were taken from a woman aged 35 to 49 who had recovered from COVID-19. Both conserved end residues are part of each CDR3. A D gene is named only where the DNA matches it firmly. Where a row states a size, it is once, few, many or the class of an expanded clone; other rows omit it.

clone size,D gene,V gene,J gene,CDR3 protein,CDR3 DNA
.,.,TRBV2,TRBJ2-1,CASSDVARGGRYNEQFF,TGTGCCAGCAGTGACGTAGCGAGGGGGGGCCGGTACAATGAGCAGTTCTTC
.,TRBD1,TRBV5-6,TRBJ2-7,CASSRSSGGREQYF,TGTGCCAGCAGCCGATCCTCAGGGGGACGCGAGCAGTACTTC
.,.,TRBV12-5,TRBJ1-1,CASGLDRFEAFF,TGTGCTAGTGGTTTGGACAGATTTGAAGCTTTCTTT
few,.,TRBV30,TRBJ2-7,CAWAPRTYYEQYF,TGTGCCTGGGCACCCAGAACGTACTACGAGCAGTACTTC
.,.,TRBV11-2,TRBJ1-1,CASSWGRGANTEAFF,TGTGCCAGCAGCTGGGGGAGGGGGGCGAACACTGAAGCTTTCTTT
.,TRBD1,TRBV5-8,TRBJ1-1,CASSSTGVLAFF,TGTGCCAGCAGCTCTACAGGGGTATTAGCTTTCTTT
.,.,TRBV6-5,TRBJ2-7,CASSYSGGVTYEQYF,TGTGCCAGCAGTTACTCGGGGGGTGTTACCTACGAGCAGTACTTC
.,.,TRBV11-2,TRBJ1-4,CASSFGVGEVGEKLFF,TGTGCCAGCAGCTTTGGTGTAGGGGAGGTAGGGGAAAAACTGTTTTTT
.,.,TRBV30,TRBJ1-5,CAWSAPGTGQPQHF,TGTGCCTGGAGTGCACCCGGAACAGGCCAGCCCCAGCATTTT
.,TRBD2,TRBV7-9,TRBJ2-7,CASSSPGLAGASYEQYF,TGTGCCAGCAGCTCCCCTGGACTAGCGGGGGCTTCCTACGAGCAGTACTTC
.,.,TRBV6-2/TRBV6-3,TRBJ2-2,CASSYLGAGELFF,TGTGCCAGCAGTTATCTCGGGGCCGGGGAGCTGTTTTTT
.,TRBD1,TRBV4-3,TRBJ2-3,CASSPSHRGMGQYF,TGCGCCAGCAGCCCGTCCCACAGGGGGATGGGGCAGTATTTT
.,TRBD1,TRBV18,TRBJ2-5,CASSSLTGAETQYF,TGTGCCAGCTCATCCTTGACAGGGGCGGAGACCCAGTACTTC
.,TRBD1,TRBV4-1,TRBJ2-7,CASSQDWDRWYEQYF,TGCGCCAGCAGCCAAGATTGGGACAGGTGGTACGAGCAGTACTTC
.,TRBD1,TRBV5-1,TRBJ2-3,CASSTSPGQNTDTQYF,TGCGCCAGCAGCACGAGTCCGGGACAGAACACAGATACGCAGTATTTT
.,TRBD2,TRBV4-3,TRBJ2-3,CASSQDRGGRTDTQYF,TGCGCCAGCAGCCAAGATCGCGGGGGACGCACAGATACGCAGTATTTT
.,TRBD2,TRBV4-2,TRBJ2-3,CASSPRGGGTTDTQYF,TGTGCCAGCAGCCCTCGGGGCGGGGGGACCACAGATACGCAGTATTTT
.,TRBD2,TRBV2,TRBJ2-5,CASSPPASGGETQYF,TGTGCCAGCAGCCCACCTGCTAGCGGCGGGGAGACCCAGTACTTC